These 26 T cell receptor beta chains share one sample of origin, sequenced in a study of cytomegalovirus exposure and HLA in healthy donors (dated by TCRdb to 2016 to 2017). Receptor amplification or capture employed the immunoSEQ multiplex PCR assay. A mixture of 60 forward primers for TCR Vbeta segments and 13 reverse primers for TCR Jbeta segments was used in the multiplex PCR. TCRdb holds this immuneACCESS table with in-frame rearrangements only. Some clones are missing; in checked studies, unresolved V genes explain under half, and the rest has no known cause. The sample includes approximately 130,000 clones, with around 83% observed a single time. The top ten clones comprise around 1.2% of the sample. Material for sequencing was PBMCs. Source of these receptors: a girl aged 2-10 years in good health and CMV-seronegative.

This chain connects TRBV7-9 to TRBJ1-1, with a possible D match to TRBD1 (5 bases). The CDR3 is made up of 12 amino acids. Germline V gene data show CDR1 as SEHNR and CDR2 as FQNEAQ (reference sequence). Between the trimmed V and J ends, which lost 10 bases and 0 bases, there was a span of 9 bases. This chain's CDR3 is CATQGMNTEAFF. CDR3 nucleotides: TGTGCCACCCAGGGTATGAACACTGAAGCTTTCTTT. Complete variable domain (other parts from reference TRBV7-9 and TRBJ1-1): DTGVSQNPRHKITKRGQNVTFRCDPISEHNRLYWYRQTLGQGPEFLTYFQNEAQLEKSRLLSDRFSAERPKGSFSTLEIQRTEQGDSAMYLCATQGMNTEAFFGQGTRLTVV.

The CDR3 loop reads CASSESKGTPYEQYF. In DNA form, the CDR3 reads TGCGCCAGCAGTGAGTCGAAGGGGACTCCCTACGAGCAGTACTTC. The rearrangement links TRBV10-2 to TRBJ2-7; D possibly corresponds to TRBD2 (6 bases). V lost 0 bases and J 2 bases, leaving 11 bases between the germline ends. The germline V gene has CDR1 WSHSY and CDR2 SAAADI. The CDR3 contains 15 residues.

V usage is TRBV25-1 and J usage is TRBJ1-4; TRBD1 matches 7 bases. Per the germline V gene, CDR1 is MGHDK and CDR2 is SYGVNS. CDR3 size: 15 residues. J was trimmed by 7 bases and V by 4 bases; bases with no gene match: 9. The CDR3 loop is CASSGLTGLGEKLFF. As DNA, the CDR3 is TGTGCCAGCAGTGGCCTGACAGGGCTTGGTGAAAAACTGTTTTTT.

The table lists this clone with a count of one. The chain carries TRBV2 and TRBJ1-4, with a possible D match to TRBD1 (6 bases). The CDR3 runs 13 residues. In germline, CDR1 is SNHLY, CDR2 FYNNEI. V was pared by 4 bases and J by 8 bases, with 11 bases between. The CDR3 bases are TGTGCCAGCAGTGGGGCAGGGGCGGAAAAACTGTTTTTT. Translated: CASSGAGAEKLFF.

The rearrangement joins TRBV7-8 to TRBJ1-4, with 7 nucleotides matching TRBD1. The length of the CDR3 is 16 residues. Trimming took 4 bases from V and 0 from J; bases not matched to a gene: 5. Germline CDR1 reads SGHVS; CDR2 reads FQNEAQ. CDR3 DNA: TGTGCCAGCAGCTCTCTCGGACAGGCAACTAATGAAAAACTGTTTTTT. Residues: CASSSLGQATNEKLFF.

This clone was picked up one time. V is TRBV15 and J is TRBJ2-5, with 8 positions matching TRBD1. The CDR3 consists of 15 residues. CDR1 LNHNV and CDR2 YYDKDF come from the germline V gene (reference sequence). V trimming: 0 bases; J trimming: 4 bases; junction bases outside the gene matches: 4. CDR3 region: CATSRDRTGPETQYF. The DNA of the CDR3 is TGTGCCACCAGCAGAGATAGGACAGGGCCAGAGACCCAGTACTTC.

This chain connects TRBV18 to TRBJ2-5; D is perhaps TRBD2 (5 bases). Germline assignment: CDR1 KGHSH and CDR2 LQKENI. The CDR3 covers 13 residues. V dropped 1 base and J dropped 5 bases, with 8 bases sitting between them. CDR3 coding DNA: TGTGCCAGCTCACCACGTCGAGGGGAGACCCAGTACTTC. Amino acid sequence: CASSPRRGETQYF. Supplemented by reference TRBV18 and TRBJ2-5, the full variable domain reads NAGVMQNPRHLVRRRGQEARLRCSPMKGHSHVYWYRQLPEEGLKFMVYLQKENIIDESGMPKERFSAEFPKEGPSILRIQQVVRGDSAAYFCASSPRRGETQYFGPGTRLLVL.

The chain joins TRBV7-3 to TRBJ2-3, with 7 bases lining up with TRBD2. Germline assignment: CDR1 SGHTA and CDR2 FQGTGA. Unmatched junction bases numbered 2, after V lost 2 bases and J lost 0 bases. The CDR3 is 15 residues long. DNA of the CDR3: TGTGCCAGCAGCTTAGTCGGGGGGAGCACAGATACGCAGTATTTT. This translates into CASSLVGGSTDTQYF.

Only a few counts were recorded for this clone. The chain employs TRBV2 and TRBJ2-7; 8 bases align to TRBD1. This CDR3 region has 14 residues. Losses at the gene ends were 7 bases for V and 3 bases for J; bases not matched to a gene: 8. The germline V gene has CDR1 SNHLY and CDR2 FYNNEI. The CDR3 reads CASNGDRRYYEQYF. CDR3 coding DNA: TGTGCCAGCAATGGGGACAGGCGATACTACGAGCAGTACTTC.

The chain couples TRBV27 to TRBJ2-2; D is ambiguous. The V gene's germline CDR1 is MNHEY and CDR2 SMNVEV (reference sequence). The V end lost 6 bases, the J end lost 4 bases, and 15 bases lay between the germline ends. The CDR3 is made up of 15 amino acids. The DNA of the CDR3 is TGTGCCAGCAGCCTTTTGACATCACCCACCGGGGAGCTGTTTTTT. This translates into CASSLLTSPTGELFF.

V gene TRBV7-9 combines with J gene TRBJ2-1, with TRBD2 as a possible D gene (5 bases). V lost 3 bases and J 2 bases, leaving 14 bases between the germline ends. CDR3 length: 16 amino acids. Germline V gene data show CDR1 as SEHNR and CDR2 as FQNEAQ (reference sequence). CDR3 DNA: TGTGCCAGCAGCTTCCGATGGGAGCGGACCTACAATGAGCAGTTCTTC. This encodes CASSFRWERTYNEQFF.

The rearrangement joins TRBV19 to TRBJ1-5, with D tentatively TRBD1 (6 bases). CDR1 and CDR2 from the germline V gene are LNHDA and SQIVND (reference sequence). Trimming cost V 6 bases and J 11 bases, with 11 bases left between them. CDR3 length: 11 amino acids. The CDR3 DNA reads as TGTGCCAGTAGCTGGGGGCAGGCCCAGCATTTT. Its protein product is CASSWGQAQHF.

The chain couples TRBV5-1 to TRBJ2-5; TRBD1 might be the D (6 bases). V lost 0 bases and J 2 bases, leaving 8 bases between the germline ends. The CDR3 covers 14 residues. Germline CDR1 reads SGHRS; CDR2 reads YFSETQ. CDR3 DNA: TGCGCCAGCAGCTTGGCGGGACAACAAGAGACCCAGTACTTC. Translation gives CASSLAGQQETQYF.

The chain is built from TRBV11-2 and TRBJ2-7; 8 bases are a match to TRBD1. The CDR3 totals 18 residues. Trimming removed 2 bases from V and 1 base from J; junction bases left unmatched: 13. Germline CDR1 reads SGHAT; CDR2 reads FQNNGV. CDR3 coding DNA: TGTGCCAGCAGCTTACGGGCAGCGAGGACAGGGCTTTCCTACGAGCAGTACTTC. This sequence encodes CASSLRAARTGLSYEQYF.

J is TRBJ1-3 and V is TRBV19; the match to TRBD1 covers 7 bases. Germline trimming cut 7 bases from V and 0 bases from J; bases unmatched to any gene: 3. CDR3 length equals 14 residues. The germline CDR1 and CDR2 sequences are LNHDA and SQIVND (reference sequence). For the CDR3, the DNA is TGTGCCAGTACCGGGACAGCCTCTGGAAACACCATATATTTT. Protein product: CASTGTASGNTIYF.

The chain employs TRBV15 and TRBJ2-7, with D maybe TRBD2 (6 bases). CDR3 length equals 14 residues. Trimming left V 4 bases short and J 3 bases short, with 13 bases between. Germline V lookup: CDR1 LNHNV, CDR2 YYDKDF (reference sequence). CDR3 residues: CATSTGREYYEQYF. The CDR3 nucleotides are TGTGCCACCAGCACCGGTCGGGAGTACTACGAGCAGTACTTC. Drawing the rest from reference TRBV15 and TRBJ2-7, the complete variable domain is DAMVIQNPRYQVTQFGKPVTLSCSQTLNHNVMYWYQQKSSQAPKLLFHYYDKDFNNEADTPDNFQSRRPNTSFCFLDIRSPGLGDTAMYLCATSTGREYYEQYFGPGTRLTVT.

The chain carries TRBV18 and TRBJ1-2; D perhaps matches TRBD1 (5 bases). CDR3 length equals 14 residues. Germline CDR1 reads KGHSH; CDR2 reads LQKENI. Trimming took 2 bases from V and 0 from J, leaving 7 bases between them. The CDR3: CASSPSTANYGYTF. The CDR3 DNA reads TGTGCCAGCTCACCATCGACAGCTAACTATGGCTACACCTTC.

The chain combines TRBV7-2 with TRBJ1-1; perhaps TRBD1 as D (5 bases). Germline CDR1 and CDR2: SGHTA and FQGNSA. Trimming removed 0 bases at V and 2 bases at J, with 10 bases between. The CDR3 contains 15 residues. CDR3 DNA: TGTGCCAGCAGCTTAGCTGACAGACTTAACACTGAAGCTTTCTTT. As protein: CASSLADRLNTEAFF.

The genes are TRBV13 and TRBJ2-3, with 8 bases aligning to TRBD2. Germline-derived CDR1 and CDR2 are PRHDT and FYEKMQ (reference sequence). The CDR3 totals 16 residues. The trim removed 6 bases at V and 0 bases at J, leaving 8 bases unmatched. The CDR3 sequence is CASSTPGGASTDTQYF. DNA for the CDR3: TGTGCCAGCAGTACACCGGGGGGGGCTAGCACAGATACGCAGTATTTT.

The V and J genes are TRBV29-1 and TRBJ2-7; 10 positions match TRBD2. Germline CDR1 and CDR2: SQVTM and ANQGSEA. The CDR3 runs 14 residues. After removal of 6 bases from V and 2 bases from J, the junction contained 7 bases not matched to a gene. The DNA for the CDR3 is TGCAGCGTCGTAGGACTAGCGGACACCTACGAGCAGTACTTC. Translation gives CSVVGLADTYEQYF.

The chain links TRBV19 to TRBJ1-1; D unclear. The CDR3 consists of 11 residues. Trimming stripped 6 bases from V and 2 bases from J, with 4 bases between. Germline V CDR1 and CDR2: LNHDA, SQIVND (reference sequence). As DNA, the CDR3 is TGTGCCAGTAGCTCCAACACTGAAGCTTTCTTT. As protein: CASSSNTEAFF.

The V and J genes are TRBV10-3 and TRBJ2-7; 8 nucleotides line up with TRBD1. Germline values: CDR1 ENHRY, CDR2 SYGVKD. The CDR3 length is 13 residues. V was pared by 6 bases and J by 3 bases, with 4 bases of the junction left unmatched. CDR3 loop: CAIRPDRDYEQYF. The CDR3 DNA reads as TGTGCCATCAGGCCGGACAGGGACTACGAGCAGTACTTC.

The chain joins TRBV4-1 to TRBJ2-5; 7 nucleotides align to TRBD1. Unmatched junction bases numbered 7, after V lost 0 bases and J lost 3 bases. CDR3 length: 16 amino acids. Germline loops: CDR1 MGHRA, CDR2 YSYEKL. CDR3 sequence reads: CASSQDRQGEEETQYF. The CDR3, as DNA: TGCGCCAGCAGCCAAGATCGACAGGGTGAGGAAGAGACCCAGTACTTC.

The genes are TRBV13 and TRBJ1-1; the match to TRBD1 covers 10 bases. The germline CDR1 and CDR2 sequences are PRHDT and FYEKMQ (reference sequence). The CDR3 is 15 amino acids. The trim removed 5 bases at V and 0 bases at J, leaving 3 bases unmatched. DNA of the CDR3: TGTGCCAGCAGCCTGGGACAGGGGATGAACACTGAAGCTTTCTTT. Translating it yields CASSLGQGMNTEAFF.

CDR3 amino acids: CASSQGSGGSPLHF. The CDR3 DNA is TGCGCCAGCAGCCAGGGCTCGGGGGGTTCACCCCTCCACTTT. This sequence joins TRBV5-1 and TRBJ1-6, with D perhaps matching TRBD1 (5 bases). The length of the CDR3 is 14 residues. The germline V gene encodes CDR1 SGHRS and CDR2 YFSETQ. Trimming took 4 bases from V and 9 from J, leaving 14 bases between them.

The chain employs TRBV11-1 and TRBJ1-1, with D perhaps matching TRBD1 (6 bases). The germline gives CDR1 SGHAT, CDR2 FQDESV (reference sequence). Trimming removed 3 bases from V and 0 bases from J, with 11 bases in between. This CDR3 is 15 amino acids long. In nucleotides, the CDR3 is TGTGCCAGCAGCTTTGGACAGATCATGAACACTGAAGCTTTCTTT. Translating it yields CASSFGQIMNTEAFF.